This entry features one T cell receptor beta chain sequence. Its specificity is not known. The data are from a study of T cell responses to AZD1222 COVID-19 vaccine. Turning to the study itself: It was second doses at about 4 or about 12 weeks that were pooled. Points from the study as a whole: Repertoires were obtained only post-peak T cell response. Spike-specific TCR breadth and depth rose after two AZD1222 doses. The reported proportion of spike-specific TCRs targeting unmutated variant regions was nearly half.

Clones were sequenced by immunoSEQ multiplex PCR, and TCRdb holds only the in-frame ones, with some missing. The data hold approximately 120,000 clones, with approximately 87% observed a single time. With 0 bases clipped from V and 6 bases from J, the junction kept 5 bases outside the gene matches. Germline V lookup: CDR1 SGDLS, CDR2 YYNGEE. The CDR3 extends over 15 amino acids. The rearrangement uses TRBV9 and TRBJ2-1; 8 nucleotides agree with TRBD1. Sample: peripheral blood, taken on day 0 of AZD1222 vaccination. This TCR derives from an adult in good health. DNA of the CDR3: TGTGCCAGCAGCGTAGGGCCAGGGGGCATCAATGAGCAGTTCTTC. As protein: CASSVGPGGINEQFF.